Presented here are 31 T cell receptor beta chains from one specimen sequenced in a study of blood T cell repertoires in COVID-19. Some clones are missing from TCRdb's copy, which holds only in-frame ones; the method was immunoSEQ multiplex PCR. The profile shows more than 300,000 clones, more than 75% of them singletons. Sequencing was carried out using peripheral blood. The receptor source for this set is a woman aged 50 to 60 with acute or convalescent COVID-19.

As to this clone: Other DNA variants within this sample encode the same CDR3. The CDR3 spells CASSLDTGENTGELFF. The CDR3 DNA follows: TGTGCCAGCAGCTTAGATACGGGAGAGAACACCGGGGAGCTGTTTTTT. The V call is TRBV7-8, the J call TRBJ2-2, with D possibly matching TRBD2 (6 bases). CDR3 length: 16 amino acids. The germline CDR1 and CDR2 sequences are SGHVS and FQNEAQ. Trimming took off 1 base at V and 1 base at J, with 10 bases between the two ends.

The V call is TRBV9, the J call TRBJ2-2, with D perhaps matching TRBD2 (7 bases). Germline V lookup: CDR1 SGDLS, CDR2 YYNGEE. Between the trimmed V and J ends, which lost 4 bases and 4 bases, there was a span of 17 bases. The CDR3 spans 16 residues. The CDR3 here is CASSMGGLMGTGELFF. CDR3 nucleotides: TGTGCCAGCAGCATGGGGGGGCTCATGGGCACCGGGGAGCTGTTTTTT.

The chain employs TRBV29-1 and TRBJ1-1; no clear D. Trimming cost V 6 bases and J 1 base, with 6 bases left between them. The CDR3 sequence is 11 residues long. The germline V gene has CDR1 SQVTM and CDR2 ANQGSEA. In DNA, the CDR3 is TGCAGCGTGAACAGGAACACTGAAGCTTTCTTT. Its protein is CSVNRNTEAFF. Full variable domain (remainder filled in from reference TRBV29-1 and TRBJ1-1): SAVISQKPSRDICQRGTSLTIQCQVDSQVTMMFWYRQQPGQSLTLIATANQGSEATYESGFVIDKFPISRPNLTFSTLTVSNMSPEDSSIYLCSVNRNTEAFFGQGTRLTVV.

This chain joins TRBV7-9 and TRBJ2-1; D is ambiguous. Per germline, CDR1 SEHNR and CDR2 FQNEAQ (reference sequence). The V gene lost 0 bases and the J gene lost 0 bases, with 9 bases spanning the gap. The length of the CDR3 is 16 residues. The CDR3 DNA reads as TGTGCCAGCAGCTTAGCGAAACAGAGCTCCTACAATGAGCAGTTCTTC. Translation gives CASSLAKQSSYNEQFF.

This rearrangement joins TRBV4-2 to TRBJ2-1; 10 nucleotides align to TRBD2. V was clipped by 5 bases and J by 5 bases; unmatched bases: 9. The CDR3 is made up of 16 amino acids. Germline V gives CDR1 LGHNA, CDR2 YNFKEQ. CDR3 in DNA: TGTGCCAGCAGCTCGGCCCTAGCGGGAGACGACAATGAGCAGTTCTTC. This codes for CASSSALAGDDNEQFF.

V and J are TRBV5-1 and TRBJ2-3; 13 positions match TRBD2. The CDR3 sequence is 16 residues long. Trimming removed 5 bases from V and 6 bases from J; junction bases left unmatched: 9. Germline V gene data show CDR1 as SGHRS and CDR2 as YFSETQ. CDR3 loop: CASSSGLAGEGDTQYF. CDR3 nucleotide sequence: TGCGCCAGCAGTTCCGGACTAGCGGGAGAAGGCGATACGCAGTATTTT.

CDR3 residues: CASLSNGYTF. The CDR3 DNA reads TGTGCCAGCTTGAGTAATGGCTACACCTTC. The chain links TRBV28 to TRBJ1-2; D unresolved. Trimming left V 8 bases short and J 6 bases short, with 7 bases between. The CDR3 contains 10 residues. CDR1 MDHEN and CDR2 SYDVKM come from the germline V gene.

This clone was detected many times. The chain is built from TRBV24-1 and TRBJ2-5, with 10 bases lining up with TRBD1. V lost 3 bases to trimming and J lost 3 bases; unmatched junction nucleotides: 9. CDR3 length equals 17 residues. Germline CDR1 is KGHDR and CDR2 is SFDVKD. CDR3 residues: CATSDPGTGAEEETQYF. CDR3 coding DNA: TGTGCCACCAGTGATCCAGGGACAGGGGCTGAGGAAGAGACCCAGTACTTC.

The V gene is TRBV7-3, the J gene TRBJ2-5, with 9 bases fitting TRBD1. Germline assignment: CDR1 SGHTA and CDR2 FQGTGA. The CDR3 is 16 residues long. Unmatched junction bases numbered 10, after V lost 5 bases and J lost 3 bases. For the CDR3, the DNA is TGTGCCAGCAGCAACCCGACAGGGGGTGGGGAAGAGACCCAGTACTTC. The encoded protein is CASSNPTGGGEETQYF.

A single count supports this clone. V gene TRBV28 combines with J gene TRBJ1-2; D ambiguous. V lost 7 bases and J lost 5, with 11 bases in between. Germline V lookup: CDR1 MDHEN, CDR2 SYDVKM. The CDR3 has 12 amino acids. CDR3 residues: CASTVPGYGYTF. DNA of the CDR3: TGTGCCAGCACCGTCCCCGGTTATGGCTACACCTTC.

This chain connects TRBV29-1 to TRBJ2-3; TRBD1 is a possible D gene (6 bases). The germline V and J ends were trimmed by 4 bases and 2 bases, with 16 bases remaining between them. The CDR3 covers 15 residues. Germline CDR1 SQVTM, CDR2 ANQGSEA. CDR3 coding DNA: TGCAGCGTTGCACAACCGGGACAACTCACAGATACGCAGTATTTT. It yields the protein CSVAQPGQLTDTQYF.

The chain has TRBV9 and TRBJ1-2; D remains ambiguous. Germline V gene lookup returns CDR1 SGDLS and CDR2 YYNGEE. The V end lost 4 bases, the J end lost 4 bases, and 14 bases lay between the germline ends. The CDR3 is 14 residues long. Here the CDR3 DNA reads TGTGCCAGCAGCTTCCGGACCGGGAGCTATGGCTACACCTTC. It codes for CASSFRTGSYGYTF.

The chain couples TRBV2 to TRBJ2-5, with unresolved D. The ends were cut back, 6 bases at V and 1 base at J, with 3 bases in the middle. Germline CDR1 reads SNHLY; CDR2 reads FYNNEI. There are 11 residues in the CDR3. In DNA, the CDR3 is TGTGCCAGCAGACTCCAAGAGACCCAGTACTTC. Its protein is CASRLQETQYF.

The rearrangement uses TRBV4-1 and TRBJ1-2, with D hard to call. Germline V gene data show CDR1 as MGHRA and CDR2 as YSYEKL. This CDR3 is 15 amino acids long. V shed 1 base and J shed 0 bases, with 9 bases lying between them. In DNA, the CDR3 is TGCGCCAGCAGCCAAGGTCTGGCCACTAACTATGGCTACACCTTC. Its translation: CASSQGLATNYGYTF.

The V call is TRBV2, the J call TRBJ2-1, with 8 bases lining up with TRBD2. This CDR3 is 17 amino acids long. Germline values: CDR1 SNHLY, CDR2 FYNNEI. Losses at the gene ends were 9 bases for V and 6 bases for J; bases not matched to a gene: 19. This CDR3 is CASYNRASGSWGNEQFF. DNA for the CDR3: TGTGCCAGTTATAACAGGGCAAGCGGGAGTTGGGGCAATGAGCAGTTCTTC.

The rearrangement joins TRBV29-1 to TRBJ2-1; TRBD1 matches 12 bases. The CDR3 runs to 14 residues. Germline V lookup: CDR1 SQVTM, CDR2 ANQGSEA. Trimming took 4 bases from V and 9 from J; bases not matched to a gene: 7. CDR3 sequence (DNA): TGCAGCGTTGTGGGGACAGGGGGCCGCGTTGAGCAGTTCTTC. This translates into CSVVGTGGRVEQFF.

This chain joins TRBV18 and TRBJ2-2, with unresolved D. The germline V gene encodes CDR1 KGHSH and CDR2 LQKENI. Trimming stripped 3 bases from V and 1 base from J, with 6 bases between. The length of the CDR3 is 14 residues. This CDR3 reads CASSPSRNTGELFF. The CDR3 DNA reads as TGTGCCAGCTCACCTTCCCGGAACACCGGGGAGCTGTTTTTT.

The rearrangement uses TRBV11-2 and TRBJ1-5; no firm D call. Germline V CDR1 and CDR2: SGHAT, FQNNGV. CDR3 length: 14 residues. V lost 0 bases and J lost 8, with 11 bases in between. The CDR3: CASSLDRGYEPQHF. CDR3 sequence (DNA): TGTGCCAGCAGCTTAGATAGAGGGTATGAGCCCCAGCATTTT. Supplemented by reference TRBV11-2 and TRBJ1-5, the full variable domain reads EAGVAQSPRYKIIEKRQSVAFWCNPISGHATLYWYQQILGQGPKLLIQFQNNGVVDDSQLPKDRFSAERLKGVDSTLKIQPAKLEDSAVYLCASSLDRGYEPQHFGDGTRLSIL.

V is TRBV5-5 and J is TRBJ2-2; unclear D gene. The CDR3 length is 14 residues. CDR1 and CDR2 from the germline V gene are SGHKS and YYEKEE (reference sequence). Between the trimmed V and J ends, which lost 1 base and 4 bases, there was a span of 8 bases. CDR3 protein: CASSLSRSTGELFF. CDR3 nucleotides: TGTGCCAGCAGCTTGAGCAGGTCCACCGGGGAGCTGTTTTTT.

The sample holds one count of this clone. J is TRBJ2-5 and V is TRBV7-9; TRBD2 might be the D (6 bases). The germline V gene has CDR1 SEHNR and CDR2 FQNEAQ (reference sequence). Between the trimmed V and J ends, which lost 5 bases and 2 bases, there was a span of 12 bases. This CDR3 comprises 14 residues. CDR3 sequence (DNA): TGTGCCAGCAGCATCCGACTAGTACAAGAGACCCAGTACTTC. It translates to CASSIRLVQETQYF.

This CDR3 reads CASSQDGTRNNEQFF. Written as DNA, the CDR3 is TGCGCCAGCAGCCAAGATGGGACTAGAAACAATGAGCAGTTCTTC. J is TRBJ2-1 and V is TRBV4-1, with TRBD2 identical over 8 bases. V lost 0 bases, J lost 5 bases, and 3 bases stayed unmatched. The CDR3 has 15 residues. Germline V gives CDR1 MGHRA, CDR2 YSYEKL.

V and J are TRBV7-6 and TRBJ1-1, with TRBD1 matching 9 bases. The CDR3 has 18 residues. Germline V gene data show CDR1 as SGHVS and CDR2 as FNYEAQ. With V trimmed by 2 bases and J by 4 bases, 14 bases remained unmatched. CDR3 DNA: TGTGCCAGCAGCTTACAAGCCTCCGGGGACAGGGTGACCACTGAAGCTTTCTTT. It yields the protein CASSLQASGDRVTTEAFF.

This sequence joins TRBV30 and TRBJ2-1; 7 bases are a match to TRBD1. The CDR3 is made up of 13 amino acids. V dropped 3 bases and J dropped 8; count of bases not matched to a gene: 7. Germline V gene sequence: CDR1 GTSNPN, CDR2 SVGIG (reference sequence). CDR3 sequence (DNA): TGTGCCTGGAGCCACGCGACAGGGTATGAGCAGTTCTTC. Protein sequence: CAWSHATGYEQFF.

The V call is TRBV15, the J call TRBJ2-2, with 7 bases identical to TRBD1. The V gene's germline CDR1 is LNHNV and CDR2 YYDKDF (reference sequence). The CDR3 extends over 17 amino acids. V was pared by 0 bases and J by 1 base, with 5 bases of the junction left unmatched. CDR3 amino acids: CATSRDLRQGNTGELFF. The DNA for the CDR3 is TGTGCCACCAGCAGAGATTTGAGACAGGGGAACACCGGGGAGCTGTTTTTT.

The genes are TRBV2 and TRBJ1-6, with D uncertain. Looked up from germline, CDR1 is SNHLY and CDR2 is FYNNEI. V gave up 3 bases and J gave up 2 bases, with 8 bases separating them. The CDR3 sequence is 15 residues long. CDR3 nucleotides: TGTGCCAGCAGTGAGCAGGTCCCCTATAATTCACCCCTCCACTTT. This gives the protein CASSEQVPYNSPLHF. The full variable domain, its missing parts supplied by reference TRBV2 and TRBJ1-6, is EPEVTQTPSHQVTQMGQEVILRCVPISNHLYFYWYRQILGQKVEFLVSFYNNEISEKSEIFDDQFSVERPDGSNFTLKIRSTKLEDSAMYFCASSEQVPYNSPLHFGNGTRLTVT.

This chain joins TRBV7-2 and TRBJ2-7, with TRBD2 matching over 12 bases. V dropped 2 bases and J dropped 7; count of bases not matched to a gene: 6. This CDR3 contains 15 residues. CDR1 is SGHTA, CDR2 FQGNSA, per germline. CDR3 sequence (DNA): TGTGCCAGCAGCTTACAAACTAGCGGGAGGCATGAGCAGTACTTC. This encodes CASSLQTSGRHEQYF.

The J gene is TRBJ2-7, the V gene TRBV14, with unresolved D. The CDR3 runs to 10 residues. The germline CDR1 and CDR2 sequences are SGHDN and FVKESK. Trimming removed 6 bases from V and 4 bases from J, with 4 bases in between. CDR3 in DNA: TGTGCCAGCAGAGCATACGAGCAGTACTTC. This sequence encodes CASRAYEQYF.

The chain recombines TRBV7-8 with TRBJ2-7; TRBD2 aligns across 8 bases. Per germline, CDR1 SGHVS and CDR2 FQNEAQ. This CDR3 spans 15 amino acids. V shed 1 base and J 3 bases; nucleotides not matched to a gene: 5. CDR3 residues: CASSLETSGHYEQYF. In nucleotides, the CDR3 is TGTGCCAGCAGCTTAGAAACTAGCGGCCACTACGAGCAGTACTTC.

This chain joins TRBV30 and TRBJ1-2, with 7 bases identical to TRBD1. The CDR3 runs to 13 residues. V shed 2 bases, J shed 6 bases, and the junction held 6 bases outside the gene matches. The germline gives CDR1 GTSNPN, CDR2 SVGIG (reference sequence). The CDR3 nucleotides read TGTGCCTGGAGTAGGGGGCGGAGGGATGGCTACACCTTC. Translating gives CAWSRGRRDGYTF.

V gene TRBV27 combines with J gene TRBJ1-2, with 8 bases lining up with TRBD1. The V gene end was trimmed by 5 bases and the J gene end by 4 bases; junction bases not matched to a gene: 9. CDR1 is MNHEY, CDR2 SMNVEV, per germline (reference sequence). The CDR3 extends over 15 amino acids. CDR3 loop: CASSPGQGWSYGYTF. The CDR3 region has the DNA TGTGCCAGCAGTCCAGGACAGGGCTGGAGCTATGGCTACACCTTC.

This clone was detected only once. The chain carries TRBV6-6 and TRBJ2-1; D perhaps matches TRBD2 (5 bases). The germline V gene has CDR1 MNHNY and CDR2 SVGAGI (reference sequence). This CDR3 is 13 amino acids long. The V end was cut by 5 bases, the J end by 7 bases, with 12 bases between. CDR3 sequence reads: CASSEVSGNEQFF. The CDR3 DNA follows: TGTGCCAGCAGTGAGGTTTCGGGAAATGAGCAGTTCTTC.